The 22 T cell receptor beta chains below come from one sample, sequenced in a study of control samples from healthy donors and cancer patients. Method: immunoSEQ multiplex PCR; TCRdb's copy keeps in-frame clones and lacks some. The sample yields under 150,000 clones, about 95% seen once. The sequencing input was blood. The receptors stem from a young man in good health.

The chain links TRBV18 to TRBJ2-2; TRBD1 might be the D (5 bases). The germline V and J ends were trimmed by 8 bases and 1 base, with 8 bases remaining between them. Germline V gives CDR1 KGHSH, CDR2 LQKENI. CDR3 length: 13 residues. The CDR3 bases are TGTGCCAGCCTTGGACAGAACACCGGGGAGCTGTTTTTT. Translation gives CASLGQNTGELFF. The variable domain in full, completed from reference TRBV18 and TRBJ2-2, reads NAGVMQNPRHLVRRRGQEARLRCSPMKGHSHVYWYRQLPEEGLKFMVYLQKENIIDESGMPKERFSAEFPKEGPSILRIQQVVRGDSAAYFCASLGQNTGELFFGEGSRLTVL.

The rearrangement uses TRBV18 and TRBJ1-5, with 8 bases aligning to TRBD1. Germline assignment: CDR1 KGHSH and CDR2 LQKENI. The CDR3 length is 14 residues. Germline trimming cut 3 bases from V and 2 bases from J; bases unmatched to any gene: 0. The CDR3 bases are TGTGCCAGCTCACCGACAGGGGGCAATCAGCCCCAGCATTTT. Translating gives CASSPTGGNQPQHF.

CDR3 sequence reads: CASRLGQGPDEQFF. In nucleotides, the CDR3 is TGTGCAAGTCGCTTAGGACAGGGTCCGGATGAGCAGTTCTTC. The V gene is TRBV12-2, the J gene TRBJ2-1; the table gives TRBD1 as D, unverified against the DNA. TRBV12-2 has pseudogene status. There are 14 residues in the CDR3.

The DNA for the CDR3 is TGTGCCAGCAGCATATCAAGTCCGGCTGAAGCTTTCTTT. Protein sequence: CASSISSPAEAFF. The rearrangement uses TRBV7-2 and TRBJ1-1, with no clear D. The CDR3 contains 13 residues. V shed 5 bases and J shed 6 bases, with 13 bases lying between them. The germline V gene has CDR1 SGHTA and CDR2 FQGNSA.

The CDR3 loop reads CASSRRFSSYEQYF. The CDR3 DNA reads TGTGCCAGTAGCCGGAGGTTTAGCTCCTACGAGCAGTACTTC. The V gene is TRBV19, the J gene TRBJ2-7, with a weak D call TRBD2 (5 bases). CDR1 and CDR2 from the germline V gene are LNHDA and SQIVND (reference sequence). The CDR3 spans 14 residues. V was trimmed by 6 bases and J by 0 bases, leaving 12 bases between them.

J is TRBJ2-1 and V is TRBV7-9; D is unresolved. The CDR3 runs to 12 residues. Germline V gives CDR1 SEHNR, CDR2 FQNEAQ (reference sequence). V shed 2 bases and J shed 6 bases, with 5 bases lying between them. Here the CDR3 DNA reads TGTGCCAGCAGCTTAATCCCCAATGAGCAGTTCTTC. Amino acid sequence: CASSLIPNEQFF.

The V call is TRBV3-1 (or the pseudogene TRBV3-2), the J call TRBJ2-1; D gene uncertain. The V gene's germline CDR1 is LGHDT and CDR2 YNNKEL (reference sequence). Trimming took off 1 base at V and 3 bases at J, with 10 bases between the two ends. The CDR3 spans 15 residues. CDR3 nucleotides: TGTGCCAGCAGCCAAGCACGGGTACTCTACAATGAGCAGTTCTTC. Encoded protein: CASSQARVLYNEQFF.

The CDR3 DNA reads TGTGCCAGCAGCAACACCGGTCCTGGAAACACCATATATTTT. The encoded protein is CASSNTGPGNTIYF. The chain combines TRBV3-1 (or the pseudogene TRBV3-2) with TRBJ1-3, with D uncertain. The germline V and J ends were trimmed by 5 bases and 2 bases, with 10 bases remaining between them. Germline V lookup: CDR1 LGHDT, CDR2 YNNKEL (reference sequence). CDR3 length: 14 amino acids.

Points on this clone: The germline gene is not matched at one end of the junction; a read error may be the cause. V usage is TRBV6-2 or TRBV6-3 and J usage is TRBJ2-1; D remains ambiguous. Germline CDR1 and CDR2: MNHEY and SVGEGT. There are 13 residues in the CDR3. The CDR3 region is CASSYSYGGEQFF. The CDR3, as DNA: TGTGCCAGCAGCTACTCCTACGGCGGTGAGCAGTTCTTC.

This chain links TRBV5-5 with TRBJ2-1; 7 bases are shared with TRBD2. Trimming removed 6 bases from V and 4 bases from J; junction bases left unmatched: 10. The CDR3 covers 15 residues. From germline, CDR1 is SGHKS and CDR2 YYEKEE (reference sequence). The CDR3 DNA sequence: TGTGCCAGCACCGTCGGAGGAGCGGGGTACAATGAGCAGTTCTTC. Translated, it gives CASTVGGAGYNEQFF. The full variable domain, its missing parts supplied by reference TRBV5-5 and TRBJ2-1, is DAGVTQSPTHLIKTRGQQVTLRCSPISGHKSVSWYQQVLGQGPQFIFQYYEKEERGRGNFPDRFSARQFPNYSSELNVNALLLGDSALYLCASTVGGAGYNEQFFGPGTRLTVL.

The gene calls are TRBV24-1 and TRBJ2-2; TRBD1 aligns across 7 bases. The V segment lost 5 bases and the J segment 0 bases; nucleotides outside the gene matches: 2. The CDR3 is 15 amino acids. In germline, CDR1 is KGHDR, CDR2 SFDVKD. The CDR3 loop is CATSGQGPNTGELFF. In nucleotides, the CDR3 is TGTGCCACCAGTGGACAGGGCCCGAACACCGGGGAGCTGTTTTTT.

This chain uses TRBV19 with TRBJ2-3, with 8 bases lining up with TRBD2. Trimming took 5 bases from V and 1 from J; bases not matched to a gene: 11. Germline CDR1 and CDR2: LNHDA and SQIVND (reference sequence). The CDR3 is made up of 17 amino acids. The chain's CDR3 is CASSPRGAGLGTDTQYF. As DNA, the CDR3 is TGTGCCAGTAGTCCCCGCGGAGCGGGACTAGGCACAGATACGCAGTATTTT.

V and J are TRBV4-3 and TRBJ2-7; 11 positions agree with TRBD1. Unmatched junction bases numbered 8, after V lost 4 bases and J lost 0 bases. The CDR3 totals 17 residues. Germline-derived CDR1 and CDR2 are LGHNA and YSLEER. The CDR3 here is CASSLLPGQGASYEQYF. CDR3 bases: TGCGCCAGCAGCCTCCTCCCCGGACAGGGGGCCTCCTACGAGCAGTACTTC.

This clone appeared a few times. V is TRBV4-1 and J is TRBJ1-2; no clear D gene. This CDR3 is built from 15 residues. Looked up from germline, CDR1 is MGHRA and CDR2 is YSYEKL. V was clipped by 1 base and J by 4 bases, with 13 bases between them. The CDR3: CASSQGAGELYGYTF. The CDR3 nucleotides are TGCGCCAGCAGCCAAGGGGCCGGGGAGCTCTATGGCTACACCTTC.

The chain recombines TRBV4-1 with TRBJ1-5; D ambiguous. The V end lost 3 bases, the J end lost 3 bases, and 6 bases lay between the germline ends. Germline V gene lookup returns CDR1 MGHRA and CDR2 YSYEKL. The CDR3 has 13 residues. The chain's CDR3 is CASSQMVNQPQHF. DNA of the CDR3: TGCGCCAGCAGCCAGATGGTCAATCAGCCCCAGCATTTT.

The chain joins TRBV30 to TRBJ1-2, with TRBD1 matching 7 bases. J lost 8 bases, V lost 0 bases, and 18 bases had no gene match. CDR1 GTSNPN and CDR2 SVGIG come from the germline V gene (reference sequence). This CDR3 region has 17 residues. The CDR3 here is CAWSVYRGTRGRVGYTF. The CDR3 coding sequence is TGTGCCTGGAGTGTATATAGGGGGACGAGGGGGCGAGTGGGCTACACCTTC.

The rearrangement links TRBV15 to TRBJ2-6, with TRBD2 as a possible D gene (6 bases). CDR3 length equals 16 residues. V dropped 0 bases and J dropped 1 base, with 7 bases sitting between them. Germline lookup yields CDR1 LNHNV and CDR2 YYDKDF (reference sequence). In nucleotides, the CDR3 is TGTGCCACCAGCAGAGATCGGGGGTCTGGGGCCAACGTCCTGACTTTC. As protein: CATSRDRGSGANVLTF.

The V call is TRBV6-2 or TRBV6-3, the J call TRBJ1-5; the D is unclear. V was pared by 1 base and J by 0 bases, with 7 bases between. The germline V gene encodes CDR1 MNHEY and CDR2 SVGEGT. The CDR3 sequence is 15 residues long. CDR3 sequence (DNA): TGTGCCAGCAGTTACTTATTCTATAGCAATCAGCCCCAGCATTTT. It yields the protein CASSYLFYSNQPQHF.

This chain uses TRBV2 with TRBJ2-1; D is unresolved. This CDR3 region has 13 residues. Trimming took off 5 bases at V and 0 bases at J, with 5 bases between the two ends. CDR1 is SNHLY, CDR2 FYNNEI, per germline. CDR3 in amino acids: CASSILSYNEQFF. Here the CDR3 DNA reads TGTGCCAGCAGTATTCTCTCCTACAATGAGCAGTTCTTC.

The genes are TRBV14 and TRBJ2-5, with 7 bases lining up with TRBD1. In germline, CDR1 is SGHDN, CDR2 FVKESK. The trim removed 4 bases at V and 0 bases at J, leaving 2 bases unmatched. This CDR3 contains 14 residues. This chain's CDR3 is CASSPGQYQETQYF. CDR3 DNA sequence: TGTGCCAGCAGCCCGGGACAGTACCAAGAGACCCAGTACTTC.

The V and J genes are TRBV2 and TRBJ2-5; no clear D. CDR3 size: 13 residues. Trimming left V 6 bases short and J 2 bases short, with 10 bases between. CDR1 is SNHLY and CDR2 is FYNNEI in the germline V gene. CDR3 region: CASRERLQETQYF. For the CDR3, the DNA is TGTGCCAGCAGGGAACGGTTACAAGAGACCCAGTACTTC. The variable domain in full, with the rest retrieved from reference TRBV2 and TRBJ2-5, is EPEVTQTPSHQVTQMGQEVILRCVPISNHLYFYWYRQILGQKVEFLVSFYNNEISEKSEIFDDQFSVERPDGSNFTLKIRSTKLEDSAMYFCASRERLQETQYFGPGTRLLVL.

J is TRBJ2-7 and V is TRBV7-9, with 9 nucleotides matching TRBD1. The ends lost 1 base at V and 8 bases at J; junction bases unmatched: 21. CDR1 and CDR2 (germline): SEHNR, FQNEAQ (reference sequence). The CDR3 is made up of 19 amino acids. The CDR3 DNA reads TGTGCCAGCAGCTTAGTACCGGGACAGGGACTCGTCCCTACTGTGCAGCAGTACTTC. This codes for CASSLVPGQGLVPTVQQYF. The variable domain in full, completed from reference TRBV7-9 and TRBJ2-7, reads DTGVSQNPRHKITKRGQNVTFRCDPISEHNRLYWYRQTLGQGPEFLTYFQNEAQLEKSRLLSDRFSAERPKGSFSTLEIQRTEQGDSAMYLCASSLVPGQGLVPTVQQYFGPGTRLTVT.